This T cell receptor (beta chain) appears in the sequencing data of a study of blood T cell repertoires in COVID-19. Study-wide background: Specimens from acute and convalescent COVID-19 originated in the United States, Italy and Spain. PBMCs, B-cell-depleted T cells, or T cells provided the cDNA or gDNA that made up the material.

The method was immunoSEQ multiplex PCR; TCRdb's version includes in-frame clones alone and lacks a portion of them. In the table there are around 260,000 clones, roughly 86% of which are singletons. Germline V gene lookup returns CDR1 LGHDT and CDR2 YNNKEL (reference sequence). V gave up 4 bases and J gave up 2 bases, with 12 bases separating them. The CDR3 runs 14 residues. The gene calls are TRBV3-1 (or the pseudogene TRBV3-2) and TRBJ2-7; D unclear. This TCR was sampled from a middle-aged man who had recovered from COVID-19. The sample consisted of peripheral blood. The CDR3 DNA reads as TGTGCCAGCAGCCGATCCCAGATCCCCTACGAGCAGTACTTC. Encoded protein: CASSRSQIPYEQYF.